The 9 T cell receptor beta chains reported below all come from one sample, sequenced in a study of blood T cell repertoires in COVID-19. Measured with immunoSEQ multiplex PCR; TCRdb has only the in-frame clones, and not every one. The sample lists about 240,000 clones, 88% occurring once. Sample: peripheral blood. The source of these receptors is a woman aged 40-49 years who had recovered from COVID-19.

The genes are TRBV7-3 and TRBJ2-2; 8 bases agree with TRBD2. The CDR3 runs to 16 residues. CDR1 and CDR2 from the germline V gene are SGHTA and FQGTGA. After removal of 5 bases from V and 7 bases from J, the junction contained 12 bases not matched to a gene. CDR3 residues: CASSPAGTSAGGELFF. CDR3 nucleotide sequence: TGTGCCAGCAGCCCAGCCGGGACTAGTGCGGGCGGGGAGCTGTTTTTT.

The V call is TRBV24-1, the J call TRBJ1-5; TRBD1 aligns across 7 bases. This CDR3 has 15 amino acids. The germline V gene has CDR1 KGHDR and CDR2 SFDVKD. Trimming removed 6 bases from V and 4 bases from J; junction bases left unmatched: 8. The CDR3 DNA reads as TGTGCCACCAGTACAGACAGGGCCCCAAATCAGCCCCAGCATTTT. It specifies CATSTDRAPNQPQHF.

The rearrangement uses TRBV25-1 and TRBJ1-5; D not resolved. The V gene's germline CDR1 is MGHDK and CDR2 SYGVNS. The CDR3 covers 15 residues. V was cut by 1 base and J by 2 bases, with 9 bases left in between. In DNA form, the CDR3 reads TGTGCCAGCAGTGAATGGGGAGGAGGCAATCAGCCCCAGCATTTT. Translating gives CASSEWGGGNQPQHF.

CDR3 DNA: TGTGCCATCAGTGATGGACAGGGGGGAAACTACGAGCAGTACTTC. Residues: CAISDGQGGNYEQYF. The chain combines TRBV10-3 with TRBJ2-7, with 10 positions matching TRBD1. Trimming at V came to 3 bases and at J to 3 bases, leaving 5 bases not matched to a gene. CDR3 length equals 15 residues. Germline V lookup: CDR1 ENHRY, CDR2 SYGVKD.

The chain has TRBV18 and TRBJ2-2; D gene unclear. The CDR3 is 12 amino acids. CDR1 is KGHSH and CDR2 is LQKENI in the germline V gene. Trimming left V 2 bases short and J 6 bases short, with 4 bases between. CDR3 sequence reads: CASSPAAGELFF. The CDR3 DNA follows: TGTGCCAGCTCACCAGCAGCCGGGGAGCTGTTTTTT. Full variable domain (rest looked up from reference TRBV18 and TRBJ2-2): NAGVMQNPRHLVRRRGQEARLRCSPMKGHSHVYWYRQLPEEGLKFMVYLQKENIIDESGMPKERFSAEFPKEGPSILRIQQVVRGDSAAYFCASSPAAGELFFGEGSRLTVL.

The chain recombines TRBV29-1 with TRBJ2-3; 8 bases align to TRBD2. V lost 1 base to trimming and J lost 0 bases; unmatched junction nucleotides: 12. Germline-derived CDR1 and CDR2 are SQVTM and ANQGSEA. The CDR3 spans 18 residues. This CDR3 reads CSVEGAGLGSYSTDTQYF. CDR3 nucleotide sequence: TGCAGCGTTGAAGGCGCGGGACTAGGGTCCTATAGCACAGATACGCAGTATTTT.

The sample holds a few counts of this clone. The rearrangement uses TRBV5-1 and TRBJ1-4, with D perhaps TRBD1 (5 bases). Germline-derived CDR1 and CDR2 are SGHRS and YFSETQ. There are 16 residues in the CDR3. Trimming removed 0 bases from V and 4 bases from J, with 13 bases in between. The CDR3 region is CASSLAGVGGNEKLFF. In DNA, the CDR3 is TGCGCCAGCAGCTTGGCCGGGGTCGGGGGTAATGAAAAACTGTTTTTT.

The CDR3 region has the DNA TGTGCCATCAGAAGTCAGGAACAAGAGACCCAGTACTTC. This gives the protein CAIRSQEQETQYF. This chain connects TRBV10-3 to TRBJ2-5, with D unclear. V shed 6 bases and J shed 2 bases, with 10 bases lying between them. CDR1 and CDR2 from the germline V gene are ENHRY and SYGVKD. The CDR3 is 13 amino acids.

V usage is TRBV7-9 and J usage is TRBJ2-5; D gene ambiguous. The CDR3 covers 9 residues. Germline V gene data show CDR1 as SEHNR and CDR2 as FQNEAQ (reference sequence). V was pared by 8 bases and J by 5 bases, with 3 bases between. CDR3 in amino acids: CASRETQYF. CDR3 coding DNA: TGTGCCAGCCGGGAGACCCAGTACTTC.